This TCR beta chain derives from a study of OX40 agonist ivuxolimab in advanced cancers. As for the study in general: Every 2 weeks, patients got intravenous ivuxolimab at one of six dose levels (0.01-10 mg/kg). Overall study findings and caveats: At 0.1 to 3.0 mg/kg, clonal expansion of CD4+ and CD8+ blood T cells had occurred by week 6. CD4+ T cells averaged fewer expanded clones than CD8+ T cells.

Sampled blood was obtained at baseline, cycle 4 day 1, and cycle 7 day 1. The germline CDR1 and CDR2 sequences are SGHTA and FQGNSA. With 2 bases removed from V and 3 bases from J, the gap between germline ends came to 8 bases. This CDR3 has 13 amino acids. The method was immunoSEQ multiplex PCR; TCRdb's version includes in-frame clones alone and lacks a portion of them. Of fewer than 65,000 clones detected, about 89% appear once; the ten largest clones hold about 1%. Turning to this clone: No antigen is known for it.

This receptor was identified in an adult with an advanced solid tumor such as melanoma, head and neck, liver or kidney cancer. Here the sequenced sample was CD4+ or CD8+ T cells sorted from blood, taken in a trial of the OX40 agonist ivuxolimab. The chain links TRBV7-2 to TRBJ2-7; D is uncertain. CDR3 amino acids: CASSLQELYEQYF. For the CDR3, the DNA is TGTGCCAGCAGCTTACAAGAGCTCTACGAGCAGTACTTC.